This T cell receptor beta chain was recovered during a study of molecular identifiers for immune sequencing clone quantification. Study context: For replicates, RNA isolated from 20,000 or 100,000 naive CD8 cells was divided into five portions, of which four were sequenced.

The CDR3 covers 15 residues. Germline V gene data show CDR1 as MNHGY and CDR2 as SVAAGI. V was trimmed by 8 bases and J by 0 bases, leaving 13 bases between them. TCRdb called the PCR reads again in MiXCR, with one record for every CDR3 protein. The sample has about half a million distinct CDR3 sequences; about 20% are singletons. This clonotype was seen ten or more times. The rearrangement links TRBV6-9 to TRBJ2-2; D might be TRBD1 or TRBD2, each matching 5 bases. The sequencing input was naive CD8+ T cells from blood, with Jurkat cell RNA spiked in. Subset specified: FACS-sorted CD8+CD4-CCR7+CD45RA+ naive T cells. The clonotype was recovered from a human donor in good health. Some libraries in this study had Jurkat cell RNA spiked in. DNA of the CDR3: TGTGCCAGCGGGCCTAGGGGAGCGAACACCGGGGAGCTGTTTTTT. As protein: CASGPRGANTGELFF.